The 9 T cell receptor beta chains below were found in one sample sequenced in a study of CD8+CD57+ T cells in acquired aplastic anemia. Individuals selected for sequencing had exhibited CD8+CD57+ cell expansion on flow cytometry. Researchers used genomic DNA as the template to profile TCR beta VDJ and CDR3. TCRdb reprocessed the reads with MiXCR, giving one entry per CDR3 protein. The sample contains 260,000 or so distinct CDR3 sequences, approximately 79% of which appear only once. The sample consisted of sorted CD4+, CD8+, or CD8+CD57+ T cells (not recorded which) from PBMCs. The receptors come from a human donor with aplastic anemia.

The V and J genes are TRBV19 and TRBJ2-3; D is perhaps TRBD2 (5 bases). The V end was cut by 6 bases, the J end by 4 bases, with 14 bases between. Germline CDR1 reads LNHDA; CDR2 reads SQIVND (reference sequence). CDR3 length: 14 amino acids. This chain's CDR3 is CASSRTGKPDTQYF. The DNA of the CDR3 is TGTGCCAGTAGCCGGACGGGGAAGCCAGATACGCAGTATTTT.

In its sample, this clonotype was seen many times. The chain has TRBV13 and TRBJ2-1; D is unclear. The germline V gene encodes CDR1 PRHDT and CDR2 FYEKMQ (reference sequence). V was trimmed by 4 bases and J by 6 bases, leaving 4 bases between them. This CDR3 has 11 residues. The CDR3 sequence: CASSSPNEQFF. The CDR3 DNA reads as TGTGCCAGCAGCTCGCCCAATGAGCAGTTCTTC.

As for this clonotype: The junction departs from the called germline gene at one end, perhaps through a read error. The rearrangement links TRBV7-9 to TRBJ2-1; 11 positions match TRBD1. Germline V gives CDR1 SEHNR, CDR2 FQNEAQ (reference sequence). CDR3 length: 15 amino acids. The CDR3 reads CASSPGTGGRTEPFF. CDR3 in DNA: TGTGCCAGCAGCCCCGGGACAGGGGGGCGCACAGAGCCGTTCTTC. The full variable domain, its missing parts supplied by reference TRBV7-9 and TRBJ2-1, is DTGVSQNPRHKITKRGQNVTFRCDPISEHNRLYWYRQTLGQGPEFLTYFQNEAQLEKSRLLSDRFSAERPKGSFSTLEIQRTEQGDSAMYLCASSPGTGGRTEPFFGPGTRLTVL.

Concerning this clonotype itself: An end of the junction does not agree with germline; a read error may underlie this. The genes are TRBV19 and TRBJ1-4; D is possibly TRBD1 (5 bases). Germline CDR1 is LNHDA and CDR2 is SQIVND (reference sequence). This CDR3 contains 15 residues. The CDR3, as DNA: TGTGCCAGTAGTATCGGGGGGAACGACACCGGGGAACTGCTTTTT. This codes for CASSIGGNDTGELLF. Full variable domain (remainder filled in from reference TRBV19 and TRBJ1-4): DGGITQSPKYLFRKEGQNVTLSCEQNLNHDAMYWYRQDPGQGLRLIYYSQIVNDFQKGDIAEGYSVSREKKESFPLTVTSAQKNPTAFYLCASSIGGNDTGELLFGSGTQLSVL.

Concerning this clonotype: The germline gene is not matched at one end of the junction; a read error may be the cause. The CDR3 is CASSLEGAPARETQYF. DNA for the CDR3: TGTGCCAGCAGCTTAGAAGGAGCGCCCGCTAGGGAGACTCAGTACTTC. The rearrangement links TRBV7-2 to TRBJ2-5; possible D gene TRBD2, 5 bases. Germline loops: CDR1 SGHTA, CDR2 FQGNSA. The length of the CDR3 is 16 residues.

This chain links TRBV10-3 with TRBJ1-6; D is uncertain. The CDR3 contains 16 residues. V was trimmed by 0 bases and J by 10 bases, leaving 16 bases between them. CDR1 is ENHRY and CDR2 is SYGVKD in the germline V gene. Here the CDR3 DNA reads TGTGCCATCAGTGAGTCTTCAGGAGTGGGTGGGTCACCCCTCCACTTT. This encodes CAISESSGVGGSPLHF.

This chain links TRBV7-9 with TRBJ1-2; D possibly corresponds to TRBD1 (5 bases). The V and J ends lost 5 bases and 14 bases respectively, with 27 bases between them. Germline CDR1 reads SEHNR; CDR2 reads FQNEAQ (reference sequence). The CDR3 is 15 residues long. CDR3 loop: CASSLAGLVTGELTF. In DNA, the CDR3 is TGTGCCAGCAGCCTCGCGGGGCTAGTCACCGGGGAGCTGACCTTC.

This CDR3 is CASSLAGGHREQYF. Written as DNA, the CDR3 is TGTGCCAGCAGCTTAGCGGGGGGGCATCGCGAGCAGTACTTC. The rearrangement uses TRBV7-2 and TRBJ2-7, with D maybe TRBD2 (7 bases). This CDR3 has 14 residues. V lost 0 bases and J lost 6, with 12 bases in between. Germline CDR1 reads SGHTA; CDR2 reads FQGNSA. The full variable domain, its missing parts supplied by reference TRBV7-2 and TRBJ2-7, is GAGVSQSPSNKVTEKGKDVELRCDPISGHTALYWYRQSLGQGLEFLIYFQGNSAPDKSGLPSDRFSAERTGGSVSTLTIQRTQQEDSAVYLCASSLAGGHREQYFGPGTRLTVT.

V and J are TRBV7-8 and TRBJ2-7; weak D call: TRBD2 (5 bases). Germline V gene data show CDR1 as SGHVS and CDR2 as FQNEAQ. The CDR3 covers 18 residues. V was shortened by 3 bases and J by 4 bases, with 25 bases between the two germline ends. CDR3 nucleotides: TGTGCCAGCAGCTTTCATGGAGGTCCCGATACGCTGTCTTACGAGCAGTACGTC. Its translation: CASSFHGGPDTLSYEQYV.